These 30 T cell receptor beta chains originate from one sample sequenced in a study of cytomegalovirus exposure and HLA in healthy donors. The study ran its PCR with 60 Vbeta and 13 Jbeta primers. Clones were sequenced by immunoSEQ multiplex PCR, and TCRdb holds only the in-frame ones, with some missing. The repertoire includes 97,000 or so clones, over 8% of them detected once, and approximately 5.1% sits in the top ten. Sequencing was done on a sample of PBMCs. These receptors originate from a man between 45 and 60 years old in good health and CMV-seropositive.

There are a few counts of this clone. DNA for the CDR3: TGTGCCAGCAGCTCGGGACTTCACACCGGGGAGCTGTTTTTT. Protein product: CASSSGLHTGELFF. The chain joins TRBV7-2 to TRBJ2-2; TRBD2 might be the D (6 bases). CDR1 SGHTA and CDR2 FQGNSA come from the germline V gene. CDR3 length equals 14 residues. Between the trimmed V and J ends, which lost 4 bases and 3 bases, there was a span of 9 bases.

This clone was detected only once. The DNA of the CDR3 is TGCGCCAGCAGTTCCGGGACAGGGGAGTACAATGAGCAGTTCTTC. Translated: CASSSGTGEYNEQFF. V gene TRBV5-1 combines with J gene TRBJ2-1; TRBD1 aligns across 10 bases. V trimming: 5 bases; J trimming: 4 bases; junction bases outside the gene matches: 6. The CDR3 runs to 15 residues. From germline, CDR1 is SGHRS and CDR2 YFSETQ.

As regards this clone: Other DNA sequences within the sample encode an identical CDR3. As DNA, the CDR3 is TGCGCCAGCAGCTTAGGGGGGGCTAATGAAAAACTGTTTTTT. This sequence encodes CASSLGGANEKLFF. The chain combines TRBV5-1 with TRBJ1-4, with D tentatively TRBD1 (6 bases). The CDR3 has 14 amino acids. In germline, CDR1 is SGHRS, CDR2 YFSETQ. V was cut by 2 bases and J by 3 bases, with 8 bases left in between.

This sequence joins TRBV29-1 and TRBJ1-1; unclear D gene. Per the germline V gene, CDR1 is SQVTM and CDR2 is ANQGSEA. V lost 4 bases and J 10 bases, leaving 16 bases between the germline ends. This CDR3 is built from 12 residues. CDR3 loop: CSVGPRGGVAFF. In DNA, the CDR3 is TGCAGCGTTGGTCCCCGGGGAGGCGTAGCTTTCTTT.

A few counts support this clone. The V call is TRBV5-4, the J call TRBJ2-7; 8 bases match TRBD1. Trimming at V came to 2 bases and at J to 3 bases, leaving 4 bases not matched to a gene. The CDR3 spans 14 residues. Germline values: CDR1 SGHNT, CDR2 YYREEE (reference sequence). CDR3 nucleotides: TGTGCCAGCAGCTTCACAGGGGGACGCTACGAGCAGTACTTC. Its protein is CASSFTGGRYEQYF.

Remarks on this clone: Other DNA sequences in this specimen translate into the identical CDR3. This rearrangement joins TRBV6-5 to TRBJ2-5, with D perhaps matching TRBD2 (6 bases). The CDR3 spans 16 residues. The V gene lost 2 bases and the J gene lost 0 bases, with 13 bases spanning the gap. CDR1 is MNHEY and CDR2 is SVGAGI in the germline V gene. The CDR3 DNA reads as TGTGCCAGCAGTTACGGAGCGGGCACACACCAAGAGACCCAGTACTTC. It yields the protein CASSYGAGTHQETQYF.

In its sample, this clone was seen a few times. This chain links TRBV13 with TRBJ1-1; D remains ambiguous. The CDR3 is 15 residues long. The V end lost 1 base, the J end lost 0 bases, and 9 bases lay between the germline ends. Germline CDR1 is PRHDT and CDR2 is FYEKMQ (reference sequence). The CDR3 region has the DNA TGTGCCAGCAGCTTAGTGGAGGTAATGAACACTGAAGCTTTCTTT. Amino acid sequence: CASSLVEVMNTEAFF.

This clone was seen a few times. The chain carries TRBV5-1 and TRBJ2-1; D is perhaps TRBD2 (6 bases). The V gene lost 5 bases and the J gene lost 7 bases, with 19 bases spanning the gap. CDR3 length equals 15 residues. Germline CDR1 and CDR2: SGHRS and YFSETQ. The CDR3 sequence is CASRGGGLKPNEQFF. The CDR3 DNA reads TGCGCCAGCAGGGGAGGAGGGCTAAAACCGAATGAGCAGTTCTTC.

This clone was seen only a few times. J is TRBJ2-7 and V is TRBV7-9; D gene unclear. This CDR3 spans 14 amino acids. The germline V and J ends were trimmed by 2 bases and 2 bases, with 10 bases remaining between them. CDR1 is SEHNR and CDR2 is FQNEAQ in the germline V gene (reference sequence). The CDR3: CASSLWVGAYEQYF. Written as DNA, the CDR3 is TGTGCCAGCAGCTTATGGGTCGGAGCCTACGAGCAGTACTTC.

V gene TRBV6-1 combines with J gene TRBJ1-3; D unresolved. V shed 4 bases and J shed 5 bases, with 12 bases lying between them. CDR1 is MNHNS, CDR2 SASEGT, per germline. This CDR3 region has 14 residues. The CDR3 DNA reads TGTGCCAGCAGTGGACCTCCTAGGAGAAACACCATATATTTT. Translation gives CASSGPPRRNTIYF.

This clone was recorded many times. This sample includes further DNA sequences coding for the same CDR3. This CDR3 is CASSLTSGNEQFF. The DNA for the CDR3 is TGTGCCAGCAGTTTAACTAGCGGGAATGAGCAGTTCTTC. This rearrangement joins TRBV28 to TRBJ2-1; 9 nucleotides match TRBD2. The CDR3 runs 13 residues. Per the germline V gene, CDR1 is MDHEN and CDR2 is SYDVKM. The V gene end was trimmed by 2 bases and the J gene end by 7 bases; junction bases not matched to a gene: 0.

The chain uses TRBV27 and TRBJ1-2, with D maybe TRBD1 (6 bases). The germline gives CDR1 MNHEY, CDR2 SMNVEV (reference sequence). CDR3 length: 14 residues. The V and J ends lost 5 bases and 7 bases respectively, with 17 bases between them. The CDR3 loop is CASSPNRDIPGYTF. The CDR3 DNA reads as TGTGCCAGCAGTCCTAACCGGGACATCCCTGGCTACACCTTC.

The chain is built from TRBV27 and TRBJ2-7; D possibly corresponds to TRBD1 (6 bases). Germline CDR1 and CDR2: MNHEY and SMNVEV (reference sequence). The CDR3 has 14 amino acids. Trimming left V 3 bases short and J 2 bases short, with 11 bases between. The DNA for the CDR3 is TGTGCCAGCAGTTTCCAGACAGGCCCCTACGAGCAGTACTTC. As protein: CASSFQTGPYEQYF.

The rearrangement joins TRBV2 to TRBJ1-2; 8 bases are a match to TRBD1. Germline-derived CDR1 and CDR2 are SNHLY and FYNNEI. V was pared by 0 bases and J by 8 bases, with 8 bases of the junction left unmatched. The CDR3 runs 15 residues. CDR3 sequence reads: CASSEAPGQVGGYTF. For the CDR3, the DNA is TGTGCCAGCAGTGAAGCTCCGGGACAGGTCGGAGGCTACACCTTC.

This clone showed up just a few times. The chain joins TRBV5-1 to TRBJ1-2, with 8 bases that match TRBD1. Trimming took 0 bases from V and 6 from J; bases not matched to a gene: 4. CDR1 and CDR2 from the germline V gene are SGHRS and YFSETQ. CDR3 length equals 14 residues. CDR3 sequence: CASSLVSGQDGYTF. The CDR3 nucleotides read TGCGCCAGCAGCTTGGTATCGGGACAGGATGGCTACACCTTC. The full variable domain, rest sourced from reference TRBV5-1 and TRBJ1-2, is KAGVTQTPRYLIKTRGQQVTLSCSPISGHRSVSWYQQTPGQGLQFLFEYFSETQRNKGNFPGRFSGRQFSNSRSEMNVSTLELGDSALYLCASSLVSGQDGYTFGSGTRLTVV.

V is TRBV5-1 and J is TRBJ1-1; D remains ambiguous. Germline V lookup: CDR1 SGHRS, CDR2 YFSETQ. Trimming stripped 4 bases from V and 8 bases from J, with 15 bases between. The CDR3 contains 13 residues. CDR3 nucleotides: TGCGCCAGCAGCCCGGAGATAGCTTGGGAAGCTTTCTTT. Amino acid sequence: CASSPEIAWEAFF.

This chain connects TRBV4-2 to TRBJ2-5; 11 bases agree with TRBD2. The CDR3 runs to 18 residues. V was pared by 0 bases and J by 2 bases, with 8 bases of the junction left unmatched. Germline V gene sequence: CDR1 LGHNA, CDR2 YNFKEQ. The CDR3 DNA reads TGTGCCAGCAGCCAAGATTACGGACTAGCGGGTAAACAAGAGACCCAGTACTTC. Amino acids: CASSQDYGLAGKQETQYF.

The V call is TRBV7-9, the J call TRBJ1-5; D not certain. This CDR3 has 15 amino acids. With 1 base removed from V and 7 bases from J, the gap between germline ends came to 14 bases. CDR1 is SEHNR and CDR2 is FQNEAQ in the germline V gene (reference sequence). CDR3 sequence (DNA): TGTGCCAGCAGCTTAGGAGCAGAGGGAGGGCAGCCCCAGCATTTT. Translated: CASSLGAEGGQPQHF.

The chain carries TRBV9 and TRBJ2-1; TRBD2 might be the D (5 bases). Germline CDR1 SGDLS, CDR2 YYNGEE. The V end lost 0 bases, the J end lost 4 bases, and 11 bases lay between the germline ends. This CDR3 is 15 amino acids long. CDR3 in DNA: TGTGCCAGCAGCGTAGCACGGAGAGGGTACAATGAGCAGTTCTTC. Translating gives CASSVARRGYNEQFF.

This rearrangement joins TRBV6-5 to TRBJ1-2; 8 nucleotides agree with TRBD1. CDR1 and CDR2 (germline): MNHEY, SVGAGI. The CDR3 runs 16 residues. V lost 2 bases, J lost 7 bases, and 12 bases stayed unmatched. CDR3 sequence (DNA): TGTGCCAGCAGTTACGATACGGCCGGGACAGGTTTTGGCTACACCTTC. Its protein product is CASSYDTAGTGFGYTF.

V and J are TRBV2 and TRBJ2-7; maybe TRBD2 (6 bases). The CDR3 spans 14 residues. CDR1 SNHLY and CDR2 FYNNEI come from the germline V gene. The V end was cut by 4 bases, the J end by 6 bases, with 16 bases between. The CDR3 nucleotides are TGTGCCAGCAGTGTCTTTGTCGGCGGGACCGAGCAGTACTTC. It specifies CASSVFVGGTEQYF.

The genes are TRBV28 and TRBJ1-2; D unresolved. CDR3 length equals 15 residues. V was trimmed by 5 bases and J by 3 bases, leaving 16 bases between them. Looked up from germline, CDR1 is MDHEN and CDR2 is SYDVKM. The CDR3 reads CASSPEGLGDYGYTF. DNA of the CDR3: TGTGCCAGCAGTCCCGAGGGCCTCGGGGACTATGGCTACACCTTC.

This clone was picked up many times. The chain employs TRBV7-8 and TRBJ1-2; 9 positions match TRBD1. J lost 7 bases, V lost 5 bases, and 11 bases had no gene match. This CDR3 has 15 amino acids. CDR1 is SGHVS, CDR2 FQNEAQ, per germline. CDR3 DNA sequence: TGTGCCAGCAGCCTTCTACAGGGGGCAGTAGGTGGCTACACCTTC. Amino acids: CASSLLQGAVGGYTF. The full variable domain, its missing parts supplied by reference TRBV7-8 and TRBJ1-2, is GAGVSQSPRYKVAKRGQDVALRCDPISGHVSLFWYQQALGQGPEFLTYFQNEAQLDKSGLPSDRFFAERPEGSVSTLKIQRTQQEDSAVYLCASSLLQGAVGGYTFGSGTRLTVV.

The chain has TRBV20-1 and TRBJ2-1; D is unresolved. Germline loops: CDR1 DFQATT, CDR2 SNEGSKA (reference sequence). Trimming pared 5 bases from V and 8 bases from J, leaving 7 bases between. This CDR3 is 10 amino acids long. The CDR3 here is CSALFYEQFF. The CDR3 DNA reads as TGCAGTGCTCTTTTTTATGAGCAGTTCTTC.

This clone was recorded a few times. V usage is TRBV5-6 and J usage is TRBJ2-7; 10 bases are a match to TRBD2. V lost 4 bases and J lost 3; bases outside the gene matches: 4. Germline V CDR1 and CDR2: SGHDT, YYEEEE. This CDR3 has 14 residues. The CDR3 bases are TGTGCCAGCAGCCCCTTAGCGGGAGGCTACGAGCAGTACTTC. This encodes CASSPLAGGYEQYF.

The chain employs TRBV4-1 and TRBJ2-1; 9 bases map to TRBD2. V lost 2 bases, J lost 8 bases, and 7 bases stayed unmatched. The CDR3 runs to 15 residues. The germline V gene encodes CDR1 MGHRA and CDR2 YSYEKL. CDR3 bases: TGCGCCAGCAGCCAACCTAGCGGGAAGAGCTATGAGCAGTTCTTC. Translating it yields CASSQPSGKSYEQFF.

The chain joins TRBV5-6 to TRBJ1-2, with D possibly matching TRBD1 (5 bases). The CDR3 sequence is 14 residues long. V lost 1 base and J lost 8, with 15 bases in between. Per germline, CDR1 SGHDT and CDR2 YYEEEE. This CDR3 reads CASSLLGPGQGYTF. CDR3 in DNA: TGTGCCAGCAGCTTGTTGGGGCCGGGTCAAGGCTACACCTTC. Drawing the rest from reference TRBV5-6 and TRBJ1-2, the complete variable domain is DAGVTQSPTHLIKTRGQQVTLRCSPKSGHDTVSWYQQALGQGPQFIFQYYEEEERQRGNFPDRFSGHQFPNYSSELNVNALLLGDSALYLCASSLLGPGQGYTFGSGTRLTVV.

V usage is TRBV11-2 and J usage is TRBJ2-1, with 7 bases fitting TRBD1. CDR1 SGHAT and CDR2 FQNNGV come from the germline V gene. This CDR3 comprises 15 residues. V trimming: 0 bases; J trimming: 16 bases; junction bases outside the gene matches: 15. Written as DNA, the CDR3 is TGTGCCAGCAGCTTAGACCCCGGTACCGGGACAGCCACATTCTTC. It is translated as CASSLDPGTGTATFF.

This clone was seen a few times. This chain uses TRBV5-4 with TRBJ2-5, with TRBD1 matching 10 bases. The J call may not be correct, given that the DNA end is closer to TRBJ2-7. The CDR3 runs 17 residues. Germline lookup yields CDR1 SGHNT and CDR2 YYREEE (reference sequence). DNA of the CDR3: TGTGCCAGCAGCTCATACACCGGGACAGGGGAACCCTACGAGCAGTACTTC. The encoded protein is CASSSYTGTGEPYEQYF.

In this sample, this clone turned up a few times. The rearrangement uses TRBV13 and TRBJ2-2, with a possible D match to TRBD2 (6 bases). CDR3 length: 13 residues. V lost 5 bases and J 8 bases, leaving 12 bases between the germline ends. Germline V gene data show CDR1 as PRHDT and CDR2 as FYEKMQ (reference sequence). The CDR3 DNA follows: TGTGCCAGCAGCCCTCAGACTAGTGGGGAGCTGTTTTTT. Residues: CASSPQTSGELFF.